This T cell receptor beta chain emerged from a study of Tregs in tolerant kidney transplant recipients. Sequenced by immunoSEQ multiplex PCR; TCRdb stores in-frame clones only, minus some. The table lists about 83,000 clones, more than 95% of them singletons. Thawed PBMCs were FACS-sorted into unstimulated CD4+CD25+CD127- regulatory T cells, CD4+CD25- non-regulatory cells, CD4 and CD8 cells. Sequencing used CD4+ T cells from blood, obtained before the transplant. This clonotype was obtained from a human donor who received a combined kidney and bone marrow transplant.

DNA for the CDR3: TGTGCCAGCAGCTACTTAAGCGCACTAGTGGGCTACACCTTC. Protein sequence: CASSYLSALVGYTF. The V and J genes are TRBV5-4 and TRBJ1-2; no definite D call. Trimming stripped 3 bases from V and 8 bases from J, with 17 bases between. The CDR3 contains 14 residues. The V gene's germline CDR1 is SGHNT and CDR2 YYREEE (reference sequence).